The rows below give T cell receptor beta chains drawn from one sample of a study of control samples from healthy donors and cancer patients. Generated by immunoSEQ multiplex PCR, the TCRdb table keeps only in-frame clones and is missing some. There are about 140,000 clones in the sample; 90% to 95% occur only once, and about an eighth lies in the top ten. Sequencing was done on a sample of blood. Receptors were obtained from a man in his forties or fifties in good health. Each CDR3 is given with its conserved first and last residue. Fields, in order: J gene, D gene, V gene, CDR3 DNA, CDR3 protein. D genes are given only for firm matches.

j_gene: TRBJ1-2; d_gene: NA; v_gene: TRBV4-3; CDR3nt: TGCGCCAGCAGCCAAGACTCGGGGAACTATGGCTACACCTTC; CDR3aa: CASSQDSGNYGYTF
j_gene: TRBJ2-3; d_gene: TRBD2; v_gene: TRBV5-8; CDR3nt: TGTGCCAGCAGCTTGGCGGGGGGGGGCACAGATACGCAGTATTTT; CDR3aa: CASSLAGGGTDTQYF
j_gene: TRBJ1-5; d_gene: NA; v_gene: TRBV19; CDR3nt: TGTGCCAGTAGCCTTCCTGGGGGCGGACAGCCCCAGCATTTT; CDR3aa: CASSLPGGGQPQHF
j_gene: TRBJ1-2; d_gene: NA; v_gene: TRBV9; CDR3nt: TGTGCCAGCAGCGTAGGATCAAACTATGGCTACACCTTC; CDR3aa: CASSVGSNYGYTF
j_gene: TRBJ2-3; d_gene: NA; v_gene: TRBV27; CDR3nt: TGTGCCAGCAGTTCATACCAGGGGAAAGATACGCAGTATTTT; CDR3aa: CASSSYQGKDTQYF
j_gene: TRBJ1-5; d_gene: NA; v_gene: TRBV6-6; CDR3nt: TGTGCCAGCAGCTTGGACGCTAGCAATCAGCCCCAGCATTTT; CDR3aa: CASSLDASNQPQHF
j_gene: TRBJ1-2; d_gene: NA; v_gene: TRBV18; CDR3nt: TGTGCCAGCTCACCTGAAGGGGACTATGGCTACACCTTC; CDR3aa: CASSPEGDYGYTF
j_gene: TRBJ1-2; d_gene: NA; v_gene: TRBV15; CDR3nt: TGTGCCACCAGCAGCCACAGGGCTGGCTACACCTTC; CDR3aa: CATSSHRAGYTF
j_gene: TRBJ2-7; d_gene: NA; v_gene: TRBV6-1; CDR3nt: TGTGCCAGCAGTGAAATCGACACCTTGGGGGAGCAGTACTTC; CDR3aa: CASSEIDTLGEQYF
j_gene: TRBJ1-5; d_gene: NA; v_gene: TRBV7-2; CDR3nt: TGTGCCAGCAGGGGATATAGCAATCAGCCCCAGCATTTT; CDR3aa: CASRGYSNQPQHF
j_gene: TRBJ2-5; d_gene: NA; v_gene: TRBV6-1; CDR3nt: TGTGCCAGCAGTGACCTCATGGGGTTAGCAGGGGGGCAAGAGACCCAGTACTTC; CDR3aa: CASSDLMGLAGGQETQYF